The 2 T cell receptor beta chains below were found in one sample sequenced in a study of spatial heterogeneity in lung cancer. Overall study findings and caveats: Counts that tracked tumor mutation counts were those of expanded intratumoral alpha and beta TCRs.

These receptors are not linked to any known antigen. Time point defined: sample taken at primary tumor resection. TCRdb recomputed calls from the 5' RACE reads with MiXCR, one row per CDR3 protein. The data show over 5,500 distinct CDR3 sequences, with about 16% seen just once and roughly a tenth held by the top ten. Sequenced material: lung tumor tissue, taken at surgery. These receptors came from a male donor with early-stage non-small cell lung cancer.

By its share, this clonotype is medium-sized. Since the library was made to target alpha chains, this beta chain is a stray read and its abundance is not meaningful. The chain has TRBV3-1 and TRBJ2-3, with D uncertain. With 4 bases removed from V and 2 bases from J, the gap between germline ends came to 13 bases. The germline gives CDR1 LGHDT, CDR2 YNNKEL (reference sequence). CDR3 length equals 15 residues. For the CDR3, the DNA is TGTGCCAGCAGCCCCCGTGGGAAATTCACAGATACGCAGTATTTT. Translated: CASSPRGKFTDTQYF.

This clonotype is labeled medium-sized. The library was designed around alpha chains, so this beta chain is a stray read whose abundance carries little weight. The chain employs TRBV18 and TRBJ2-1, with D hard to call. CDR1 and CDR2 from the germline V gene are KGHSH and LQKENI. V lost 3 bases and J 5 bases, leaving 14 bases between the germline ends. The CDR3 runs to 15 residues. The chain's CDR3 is CASSPFPSGDNEQFF. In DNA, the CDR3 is TGTGCCAGCTCACCTTTCCCTTCAGGTGACAATGAGCAGTTCTTC.